This T cell receptor (beta chain) is from a study of CD8 T cells in ankylosing spondylitis. TCRdb independently ran MiXCR on the 5' RACE reads; one entry per CDR3 protein. This table holds over 100,000 distinct CDR3 sequences, 7% found once. This CDR3 spans 15 amino acids. Germline V lookup: CDR1 SGHTA, CDR2 FQGNSA. Trimming cost V 1 base and J 2 bases, with 10 bases left between them. This clonotype occurred many times. The sequence came from a male donor with ankylosing spondylitis or in good health (not recorded which). Sequencing was done on a sample of blood, either unsorted or a sorted T cell fraction (not recorded which). The V and J genes are TRBV7-2 and TRBJ2-3; D gene uncertain. The CDR3 bases are TGTGCCAGCAGCTTAGTCGGTCACTACACAGATACGCAGTATTTT. Translating it yields CASSLVGHYTDTQYF. Together with reference TRBV7-2 and TRBJ2-3, the CDR3 gives the full variable domain: GAGVSQSPSNKVTEKGKDVELRCDPISGHTALYWYRQSLGQGLEFLIYFQGNSAPDKSGLPSDRFSAERTGGSVSTLTIQRTQQEDSAVYLCASSLVGHYTDTQYFGPGTRLTVL.